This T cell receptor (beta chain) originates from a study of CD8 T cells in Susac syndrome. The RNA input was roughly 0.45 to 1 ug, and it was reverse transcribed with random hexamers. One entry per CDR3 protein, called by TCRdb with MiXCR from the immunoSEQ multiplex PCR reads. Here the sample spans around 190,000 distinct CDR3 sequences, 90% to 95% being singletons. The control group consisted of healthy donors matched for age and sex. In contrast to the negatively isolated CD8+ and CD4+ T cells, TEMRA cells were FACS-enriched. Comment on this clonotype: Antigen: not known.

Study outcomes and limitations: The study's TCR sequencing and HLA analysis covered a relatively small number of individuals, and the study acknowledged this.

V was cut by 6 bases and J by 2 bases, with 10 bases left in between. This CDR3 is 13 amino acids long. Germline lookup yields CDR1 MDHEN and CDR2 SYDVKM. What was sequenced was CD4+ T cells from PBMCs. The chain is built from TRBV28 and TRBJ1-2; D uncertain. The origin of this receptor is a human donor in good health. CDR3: CASRKTQNYGYTF. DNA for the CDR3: TGTGCCAGCAGAAAGACCCAAAACTATGGCTACACCTTC.